This T cell receptor (beta chain) stems from a study of regulatory T cells in long-lasting Graves disease. Findings of the study overall: Persistent disease was associated with favored TRBV28 usage and with favored use of TRBJ1-2 and TRBJ2-5.

Time point described: persistent/refractory GD, antithyroid drugs over 5 years with positive TRAb. RNA extracted from PBMCs served as the sequencing template. With respect to this clonotype: The antigen remains undetermined.

V shed 6 bases and J shed 6 bases, with 12 bases lying between them. Looked up from germline, CDR1 is SGHDN and CDR2 is FVKESK. The CDR3 is 12 amino acids. Arm-PCR with iRepertoire HTBI primers amplified the CDR3 regions for these TCR beta libraries. TCRdb re-called the multiplex PCR reads through MiXCR, storing one row per CDR3 protein. The top ten clones hold approximately 27% of a sample with some 340,000 distinct CDR3 sequences, 23% of them seen once. This clonotype was obtained from a woman in her thirties or forties with Graves disease. The V gene is TRBV14, the J gene TRBJ2-7, with D tentatively TRBD2 (6 bases). The starting material was peripheral blood mononuclear cells (PBMCs), obtained when the disease was refractory, from a patient treated with antithyroid drugs. The CDR3 sequence: CASRQAGGEQYF. CDR3 nucleotides: TGTGCCAGCAGGCAGGCCGGGGGCGAGCAGTACTTC. Drawing the rest from reference TRBV14 and TRBJ2-7, the complete variable domain is EAGVTQFPSHSVIEKGQTVTLRCDPISGHDNLYWYRRVMGKEIKFLLHFVKESKQDESGMPNNRFLAERTGGTYSTLKVQPAELEDSGVYFCASRQAGGEQYFGPGTRLTVT.